The present T cell receptor beta chain was sequenced within a study of STAT3 mutations in large granular lymphocyte leukemia. Comment on this clone: Antigen specificity is unknown.

Average productive template count per sample was about 40,773. The repertoire was sequenced with immunoSEQ multiplex PCR; TCRdb's copy has only in-frame clones and lacks some. The sample carries 12,000 or so clones, roughly 87% recorded once. V was pared by 4 bases and J by 7 bases, with 8 bases of the junction left unmatched. The CDR3 loop spans 14 amino acids. Germline V lookup: CDR1 GTSNPN, CDR2 SVGIG (reference sequence). Study findings and constraints: Every T-LGLL patient had at least one immunodominant TCRbeta clonotype.

The V and J genes are TRBV30 and TRBJ1-4; 8 positions agree with TRBD1. Sequencing input: peripheral blood mononuclear cells. This clonotype was sampled from a man older than 75 with T-cell large granular lymphocyte leukemia. Some clones in this sample may be carry-over from other donors' samples. The CDR3 loop reads CAWTFGTGLEKLFF. CDR3 nucleotides: TGTGCCTGGACTTTCGGGACAGGCCTTGAAAAACTGTTTTTT.